This T cell receptor beta chain was identified during a study of graft-versus-host responses after intestinal transplantation. For the study at large: Transplantation in recipients was multivisceral, liver-intestinal, or isolated intestinal.

V lost 6 bases, J lost 7 bases, and 11 bases stayed unmatched. Germline V CDR1 and CDR2: SQVTM, ANQGSEA. The CDR3 totals 13 residues. Clones were sequenced by immunoSEQ multiplex PCR, and TCRdb holds only the in-frame ones, with some missing. The profile shows about 100,000 clones, about 90% of them singletons. Concerning this clone: Antigen unknown.

The receptor was derived from a human donor who received an intestinal transplant. This chain connects TRBV29-1 to TRBJ2-7; 8 bases align to TRBD1. The source material was unstimulated CD8+ T cells sorted from spleen or lymph node cells, sampled before intestinal transplant. This CDR3 reads CSVTLRTGPEQYF. The CDR3 DNA is TGCAGCGTGACTTTAAGGACAGGGCCTGAGCAGTACTTC.